Listed below are T cell receptor beta chains from one sample, sequenced in a study of blood T cell repertoires in COVID-19. Generated by immunoSEQ multiplex PCR, the TCRdb table keeps only in-frame clones and is missing some. The sample shows a few hundred thousand clones, around 83% of them seen only once. Sample: PBMCs or T cells enriched from blood (not recorded which). Every receptor here comes from a woman aged 40 to 49 who had recovered from COVID-19. Both conserved end residues are part of each CDR3. Each record gives: D gene, clone size, J gene, V gene, CDR3 DNA, CDR3 protein. A D gene is named only where the DNA matches it firmly. Not every row has a clone size; where given, it reads once, few, many or a size class.

>TRBD2|.|TRBJ2-3|TRBV30
TGTGCCTGGAGTGAGACGGGGGGGAATACGCAGTATTTT
CAWSETGGNTQYF
>.|.|TRBJ1-4|TRBV4-3
TGCGCCAGCAGCCAGTACCAGGGAGGGCGAGGGGAAAAACTGTTTTTT
CASSQYQGGRGEKLFF
>.|once|TRBJ1-1|TRBV28
TGTGCCAGCAGTCTAGCTCGCCACGGGGGTTTTTTCTTT
CASSLARHGGFFF
>.|.|TRBJ1-2|TRBV24-1
TGTGCCACCAGTGATACCGGGATGCAAGGCTACACCTTC
CATSDTGMQGYTF
>.|.|TRBJ2-1|TRBV4-1
TGCGCCAGCAGCCAAGAGGGTAGAGCTAGCTCCTACAATGAGCAGTTCTTC
CASSQEGRASSYNEQFF
>.|.|TRBJ1-1|TRBV5-1
TGCGCCAGCAGCTTGTATATGAACACTGAAGCTTTCTTT
CASSLYMNTEAFF
>.|.|TRBJ2-3|TRBV9
TGTGCCAGCAGCGTAGACTCCCAGGTTTATACGCAGTATTTT
CASSVDSQVYTQYF
>.|.|TRBJ2-1|TRBV29-1
TGCAGCGTTGTGGGCTCCAGGCCATCCTACAATGAGCAGTTCTTC
CSVVGSRPSYNEQFF
>.|.|TRBJ2-1|TRBV30
TGTGCCTGGTCGTCTGCGGGCAGCTCCTACAATGAGCAGTTCTTC
CAWSSAGSSYNEQFF
>TRBD1|.|TRBJ2-2|TRBV19
TGTGCCAGTACCCCGTCGACAGGGAGAACCGGGGAGCTGTTTTTT
CASTPSTGRTGELFF
>TRBD1|.|TRBJ1-1|TRBV2
TGTGCCAGCAGTTGGACAGGACCGAACACTGAAGCTTTCTTT
CASSWTGPNTEAFF
>.|.|TRBJ1-1|TRBV18
TGTGCCAGCTCACCAAGCACGAACACTGAAGCTTTCTTT
CASSPSTNTEAFF
>TRBD1|.|TRBJ1-2|TRBV5-1
TGCGCCAGCAGCTTACAGGGGGCGGGTGGCTACACCTTC
CASSLQGAGGYTF
>.|.|TRBJ1-1|TRBV2
TGTGCCAGCAGGGCAAGCGCTGAAGCTTTCTTT
CASRASAEAFF
>TRBD1|.|TRBJ2-7|TRBV28
TGTGCCAGCAGTTTATACTTTAATCAGGACAGGGGATATTCCTACGAGCAGTACTTC
CASSLYFNQDRGYSYEQYF
>.|.|TRBJ2-3|TRBV21-1
TGTGCCAGCAGCACAGAATATAGCACAGATACGCAGTATTTT
CASSTEYSTDTQYF
>TRBD1|few|TRBJ1-5|TRBV7-8
TGTGCCAGCAGCTTTACGGACAGGGGCAATCAGCCCCAGCATTTT
CASSFTDRGNQPQHF
>.|.|TRBJ2-6|TRBV3-1/TRBV3-2
TGTGCCAGCAGCCCCTCAACAGGGTCCCAGTCGGGGGCCAACGTCCTGACTTTC
CASSPSTGSQSGANVLTF
>TRBD1|once|TRBJ1-2|TRBV4-1
TGCGCCAGCAGCCCCGGTCGAAGCCCGGGACAGGGAAACTATGGCTACACCTTC
CASSPGRSPGQGNYGYTF
>TRBD2|.|TRBJ2-1|TRBV7-2
TGTGCCAGCAGCTTAGTGAGTCTAGCGGGCCATGAGCAGTTCTTC
CASSLVSLAGHEQFF
>.|.|TRBJ2-1|TRBV10-2
TGCGCCAGCAGTGGTTTTGGGCCCTACAATGAGCAGTTCTTC
CASSGFGPYNEQFF
>TRBD1|.|TRBJ1-5|TRBV7-2
TGTGCCAGCAGCTCCCGACAGGGGGATGGTCAGCCCCAGCATTTT
CASSSRQGDGQPQHF
>TRBD2|.|TRBJ2-2|TRBV5-4
TGTGCCAGCAGCTCTCCGGGACTAGCGGGAGGATACACCGGGGAGCTGTTTTTT
CASSSPGLAGGYTGELFF
>TRBD2|.|TRBJ2-3|TRBV7-2
TGTGCCAGCAGCCCCCAGCCGGGAGGCGCAGATACGCAGTATTTT
CASSPQPGGADTQYF
>TRBD2|.|TRBJ2-3|TRBV29-1
TGCAGCGTCGAACGACCTTGGGGACTAGCGGGAACCACAGATACGCAGTATTTT
CSVERPWGLAGTTDTQYF
>TRBD1|.|TRBJ2-7|TRBV10-1
TGCTCATCAAGCACAGGGGCCTACGAGCAGTACTTC
CSSSTGAYEQYF
>.|.|TRBJ1-1|TRBV13
TGTGCCAGCAGCTTAGAGGGGGAGAACACTGAAGCTTTCTTT
CASSLEGENTEAFF
>.|.|TRBJ2-5|TRBV10-3
TGTGCCATCAGACCTGGAGGGGGCCAGGTCGAGGGGCCAGAGACCCAGTACTTC
CAIRPGGGQVEGPETQYF
>TRBD1|.|TRBJ2-2|TRBV5-4
TGTGCCAGCAGCCCGAACCGAGACAGGGCAGGCACCGGGGAGCTGTTTTTT
CASSPNRDRAGTGELFF
>TRBD1|.|TRBJ2-2|TRBV19
TGTGCCAGTAAAAGCCAGGGGGTCACCGGGGAGCTGTTTTTT
CASKSQGVTGELFF
>TRBD1|.|TRBJ1-1|TRBV10-3
TGTGCCATCAGTGAGGACAGGGGAGTCACTGAAGCTTTCTTT
CAISEDRGVTEAFF
>.|.|TRBJ2-2|TRBV5-6
TGTGCCAGCAGCTTGCCGGGATTCAAAATCGGGGAGCTGTTTTTT
CASSLPGFKIGELFF
>TRBD2|.|TRBJ2-2|TRBV6-5
TGTGCCAGCAGGAGACTAGCGGGGGACACCGGGGAGCTGTTTTTT
CASRRLAGDTGELFF
>.|.|TRBJ1-2|TRBV12-3/TRBV12-4
TGTGCCAGCAGCTCTTCAGGGGTCTCCGGCTACACCTTC
CASSSSGVSGYTF
>TRBD1|.|TRBJ2-3|TRBV24-1
TGTGCCACCAGTGATTTGCCTGGGACAGGGAGTAGCGCAGATACGCAGTATTTT
CATSDLPGTGSSADTQYF
>TRBD2|.|TRBJ2-1|TRBV5-1
TGCGCCAGCAGCTTACTAGCGGGAGGACACAATGAGCAGTTCTTC
CASSLLAGGHNEQFF
>.|few|TRBJ2-1|TRBV5-8
TGTGCCAGCAGGGCGGGGACGTCCTACAATGAGCAGTTCTTC
CASRAGTSYNEQFF
>.|.|TRBJ2-5|TRBV28
TGTGCCAGCAGTTTATCGTCAGGGGCGGCTGAGACCCAGTACTTC
CASSLSSGAAETQYF
>.|.|TRBJ1-1|TRBV9
TGTGCCAGCAGCGTAGAAGAGGGAGGGCACTCGAACACTGAAGCTTTCTTT
CASSVEEGGHSNTEAFF
>.|.|TRBJ2-2|TRBV14
TGTGCCAGCAGCCAAAAATCGACCGGGGAGCTGTTTTTT
CASSQKSTGELFF
>TRBD1|.|TRBJ1-1|TRBV6-5
TGTGCCAGCACCCAGGGGGCACCTGAAGCTTTCTTT
CASTQGAPEAFF
>TRBD2|.|TRBJ2-2|TRBV5-1
TGCGCCAGCAGCTCGGGACTAGCCAACACCGGGGAGCTGTTTTTT
CASSSGLANTGELFF
>.|few|TRBJ2-3|TRBV4-2
TGTGCCAGCAGTAATAACAGGGCAGATACGCAGTATTTT
CASSNNRADTQYF
>.|.|TRBJ1-2|TRBV15
TGTGCCACCAGCAGAGAATCAGGGGTCTGGGGCGGCTACACCTTC
CATSRESGVWGGYTF
>.|.|TRBJ2-3|TRBV10-3
TGTGCCATTTCGCGGGGCGCTAGCACAGATACGCAGTATTTT
CAISRGASTDTQYF
>TRBD1|.|TRBJ1-1|TRBV3-1/TRBV3-2
TGTGCCAGCAGCCACTCGACAGGGGAGGCAGCTTTCTTT
CASSHSTGEAAFF
>.|.|TRBJ1-6|TRBV11-2
TGTGCCAGCAGATATAGGGGTAATTCACCCCTCCACTTT
CASRYRGNSPLHF
>TRBD2|.|TRBJ2-3|TRBV10-3
TGTGCCATAAGAAAAGGAGGCGGGAGGGCCTCAGATACGCAGTATTTT
CAIRKGGGRASDTQYF
>TRBD1|once|TRBJ1-2|TRBV7-2
TGTGCCAGCAGCTCGGACAGGGTTTATGGCTACACCTTC
CASSSDRVYGYTF
>.|few|TRBJ2-3|TRBV9
TGTGCCAGCAGCTTTGGAGGGACAGATACGCAGTATTTT
CASSFGGTDTQYF
>.|.|TRBJ2-3|TRBV27
TGTGCCAGCAGTCCTCTGCTTCGGGACTCAACAGATACGCAGTATTTT
CASSPLLRDSTDTQYF
>.|.|TRBJ2-6|TRBV11-3
TGTGCCAGCGGCCGTTATTCTGGGGCCAACGTCCTGACTTTC
CASGRYSGANVLTF
>.|.|TRBJ2-7|TRBV3-1/TRBV3-2
TGTGCCAGCAGCCCCGACCTAGCCTACGAGCAGTACTTC
CASSPDLAYEQYF
>.|.|TRBJ1-5|TRBV28
TGTGCCAGCACCACCAGTGGCCGGGACACCTATCAGCCCCAGCATTTT
CASTTSGRDTYQPQHF
>.|few|TRBJ1-5|TRBV12-3/TRBV12-4
TGTGCCAGCAGTTTAACCCTAGGTCAGCCCCAGCATTTT
CASSLTLGQPQHF
>TRBD2|few|TRBJ2-1|TRBV5-1
TGCGCCAGCACTGCGCGGCTAGCGGGGTTGGGGACTTACAATGAGCAGTTCTTC
CASTARLAGLGTYNEQFF
>.|.|TRBJ1-6|TRBV13
TGTGCCAGCAGCGAGAGGGGGTATAATTCACCCCTCCACTTT
CASSERGYNSPLHF
>.|.|TRBJ1-2|TRBV27
TGTGCCAGCAGTCACCAGGGTCCCGCTAACTATGGCTACACCTTC
CASSHQGPANYGYTF
>.|.|TRBJ2-7|TRBV5-8
TGTGCCAGCAACCCCGAGGGCGGGGTCCACGAGCAGTACTTC
CASNPEGGVHEQYF
>.|.|TRBJ2-5|TRBV7-5
TGTGCCAGAAGCCCTTGCAGGGGGCTTCGTGAGACCCAGTACTTC
CARSPCRGLRETQYF